The sequence of this TCR beta chain was determined in a study of response to subunit inactivated influenza vaccine. Per the germline V gene, CDR1 is SQVTM and CDR2 is ANQGSEA. V lost 1 base and J lost 3, with 9 bases in between. CDR3 length: 13 residues. TCRdb redid the calling of the RT-PCR reads with MiXCR, one entry per CDR3 protein. The table records around 470,000 distinct CDR3 sequences, less than 7.5% of them present only once. This clonotype was found many times. This specimen consisted of PBMCs from blood, obtained 23 to 25 months after vaccination. This clonotype was sampled from a man between 50 and 69 years old who received an inactivated influenza vaccine. The V gene is TRBV29-1, the J gene TRBJ1-1; D not certain. The CDR3 bases are TGCAGCGTTGAAGGCTCTGGCCACACTGAAGCTTTCTTT. Translated: CSVEGSGHTEAFF.